The clone carrying this T cell receptor (beta chain) was counted between two and nine times. Its specificity is unknown. The data stem from a study of beta chain features in type 1 diabetes. The entirety of the isolated RNA underwent reverse transcription, so expressed TCRB transcripts were sequenced. Measured with immunoSEQ multiplex PCR; TCRdb has only the in-frame clones, and not every one. The table has a few hundred thousand clones, around 24% seen once. Study results and caveats: The similarity of naive, central memory and Treg TCRB repertoires appeared greater among patients than among healthy donors. Patients with type 1 diabetes showed fewer VDJ junction insertions and more deletions. Although PCR might favor shorter templates, it would do so equally in patients and controls. Moderate yet significant TCRB CDR3 shortening was seen in Type 1 diabetes patients in all four CD4+ subsets.

Germline V gives CDR1 SGHTA, CDR2 FQGNSA. This CDR3 has 14 amino acids. V shed 3 bases, J shed 4 bases, and the junction held 5 bases outside the gene matches. Sequenced: naive CD4+ T cells from blood. This clonotype originated in a woman aged 25 to 39 with type 1 diabetes. The chain uses TRBV7-2 and TRBJ2-7; 8 bases are a match to TRBD1. This CDR3 is CASSFRQGIYEQYF. CDR3 sequence (DNA): TGTGCCAGCAGCTTCCGACAGGGGATATACGAGCAGTACTTC.